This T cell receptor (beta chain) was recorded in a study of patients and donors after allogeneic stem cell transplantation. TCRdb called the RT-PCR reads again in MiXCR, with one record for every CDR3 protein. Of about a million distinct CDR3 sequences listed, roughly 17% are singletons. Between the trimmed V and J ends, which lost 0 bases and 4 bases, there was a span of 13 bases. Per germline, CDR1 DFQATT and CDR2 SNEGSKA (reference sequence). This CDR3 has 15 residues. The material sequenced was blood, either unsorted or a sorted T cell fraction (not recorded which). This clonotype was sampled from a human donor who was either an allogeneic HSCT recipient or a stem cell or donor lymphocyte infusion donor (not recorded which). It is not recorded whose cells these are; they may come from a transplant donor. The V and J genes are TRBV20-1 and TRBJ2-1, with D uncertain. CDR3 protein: CSARDPGTVYNEQFF. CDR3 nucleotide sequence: TGCAGTGCTAGAGACCCCGGTACAGTTTACAATGAGCAGTTCTTC.